The 21 T cell receptor beta chains listed next were all sequenced from one sample in a study of response to subunit inactivated influenza vaccine. TCRdb re-called the RT-PCR reads through MiXCR, storing one row per CDR3 protein. Among about 650,000 distinct CDR3 sequences listed, less than 15% were seen once. The source was PBMCs from blood, collected 14 to 15 days before vaccination. Receptors originate from a man aged 45-65 years who received an inactivated influenza vaccine.

This clonotype was seen many times. The genes are TRBV7-2 and TRBJ2-2; tentatively, D is TRBD1 or TRBD2 (6 bases each). The V gene lost 6 bases and the J gene lost 4 bases, with 12 bases spanning the gap. The CDR3 loop spans 14 amino acids. The germline V gene has CDR1 SGHTA and CDR2 FQGNSA. DNA of the CDR3: TGTGCCAGCAGACAGTCGGGGGCCACCGGGGAGCTGTTTTTT. Its translation is CASRQSGATGELFF.

In the case of this clonotype: No DNA is shown, since the ends of the CDR3 on it are uncertain; the CDR3 is the one TCRdb lists. V and J are TRBV20-1 and TRBJ2-1; the D call TRBD2 from the table was never checked on the DNA. Germline values: CDR1 DFQATT, CDR2 SNEGSKA (reference sequence). The CDR3 extends over 16 residues, inclusive of both ends. The CDR3 sequence: CCARRSDGPTYNEQFF.

Ten or more counts support this clonotype. The chain employs TRBV11-1 and TRBJ2-1; D is uncertain. Per the germline V gene, CDR1 is SGHAT and CDR2 is FQDESV (reference sequence). With 5 bases removed from V and 4 bases from J, the gap between germline ends came to 12 bases. CDR3 size: 14 residues. CDR3 DNA: TGTGCCAGCAGCCCACGTGGGAATTACAATGAGCAGTTCTTC. Amino acid sequence: CASSPRGNYNEQFF.

The chain joins TRBV4-1 to TRBJ2-3; a weak D match, TRBD1 (6 bases). From germline, CDR1 is MGHRA and CDR2 YSYEKL. Trimming took off 1 base at V and 4 bases at J, with 12 bases between the two ends. This CDR3 comprises 15 residues. This chain's CDR3 is CASSQVGRGADTQYF. The CDR3 DNA reads TGCGCCAGCAGCCAAGTTGGCAGGGGCGCAGATACGCAGTATTTT.

This clonotype was seen many times. The chain joins TRBV10-3 to TRBJ2-1; D is unclear. Per the germline V gene, CDR1 is ENHRY and CDR2 is SYGVKD. Trimming removed 0 bases at V and 8 bases at J, with 8 bases between. The length of the CDR3 is 13 residues. CDR3 coding DNA: TGTGCCATCAGTGAGTCATCTGTGGATGAGCAGTTCTTC. This encodes CAISESSVDEQFF.

There are a few counts of this clonotype. The CDR3 nucleotides are TGTGCCAGCAGTTCCTCAGGGTTGGCCAATGAGCAGTTCTTC. Translation gives CASSSSGLANEQFF. The chain uses TRBV6-5 and TRBJ2-1; D might be TRBD1 (5 bases). V lost 4 bases, J lost 6 bases, and 13 bases lay in between. CDR3 length: 14 residues. Germline CDR1 MNHEY, CDR2 SVGAGI.

This clonotype was detected only a few times. This rearrangement joins TRBV5-1 to TRBJ2-7, with 7 bases aligning to TRBD2. CDR3 size: 15 residues. J was trimmed by 5 bases and V by 4 bases; bases with no gene match: 12. The germline V gene has CDR1 SGHRS and CDR2 YFSETQ. CDR3 nucleotides: TGCGCCAGCAGCCTCACTCAGGGAGGGTTCCACGAGCAGTACTTC. Its translation is CASSLTQGGFHEQYF.

This clonotype appeared many times. CDR3 in amino acids: CSAIGRSGYEQYF. The CDR3 coding sequence is TGCAGTGCTATCGGGCGGAGCGGCTACGAGCAGTACTTC. The rearrangement links TRBV20-1 to TRBJ2-7, with D perhaps matching TRBD2 (5 bases). V was trimmed by 4 bases and J by 3 bases, leaving 13 bases between them. The CDR3 has 13 amino acids. From germline, CDR1 is DFQATT and CDR2 SNEGSKA (reference sequence).

This clonotype came up many times. V gene TRBV12-3 or TRBV12-4 combines with J gene TRBJ2-5, with 9 bases matching TRBD1. The CDR3 has 14 amino acids. J gave up 5 bases and V 4 bases, and 5 bases lay outside the gene matches. CDR3 loop: CASSSPGQGETQYF. The DNA of the CDR3 is TGTGCCAGCAGTTCCCCGGGACAGGGTGAGACCCAGTACTTC.

Many counts were recorded for this clonotype. The genes are TRBV7-9 and TRBJ1-5; weak D call: TRBD1 (5 bases). Germline V gives CDR1 SEHNR, CDR2 FQNEAQ (reference sequence). Trimming removed 7 bases at V and 0 bases at J, with 13 bases between. The CDR3 is 15 amino acids. CDR3 nucleotide sequence: TGTGCCAGCACCCACTCGGGGACTAGCAATCAGCCCCAGCATTTT. This sequence encodes CASTHSGTSNQPQHF.

This sequence joins TRBV15 and TRBJ2-2; possible D gene TRBD2, 6 bases. Trimming took 2 bases from V and 5 from J, leaving 12 bases between them. Germline assignment: CDR1 LNHNV and CDR2 YYDKDF (reference sequence). The CDR3 runs to 15 residues. The CDR3 here is CATSRTSGLTGELFF. The CDR3 nucleotides are TGTGCCACCAGCAGAACAAGCGGGTTGACCGGGGAGCTGTTTTTT. Based on the CDR3 plus reference TRBV15 and TRBJ2-2, the full variable domain is DAMVIQNPRYQVTQFGKPVTLSCSQTLNHNVMYWYQQKSSQAPKLLFHYYDKDFNNEADTPDNFQSRRPNTSFCFLDIRSPGLGDTAMYLCATSRTSGLTGELFFGEGSRLTVL.

The rearrangement uses TRBV12-3 or TRBV12-4 and TRBJ2-5, with TRBD1 as a possible D gene (5 bases). CDR3 length equals 13 residues. V lost 3 bases to trimming and J lost 5 bases, with 10 bases between them. CDR3 DNA sequence: TGTGCCAGCAGTTTTTGGGGCCAGGAGACCCAGTACTTC. Protein: CASSFWGQETQYF.

This clonotype was counted a few times. The CDR3 reads CASSHRDRGDEQYF. Here the CDR3 DNA reads TGTGCCAGCAGCCATCGGGACAGAGGCGACGAGCAGTACTTC. V and J are TRBV7-2 and TRBJ2-7; TRBD1 matches at 7 bases. The V segment lost 5 bases and the J segment 5 bases; nucleotides outside the gene matches: 9. Germline-derived CDR1 and CDR2 are SGHTA and FQGNSA. The length of the CDR3 is 14 residues.

There are a few counts of this clonotype. Here the CDR3 DNA reads TGTGCCAGCAGTTACTTCATCTACAATGAGCAGTTCTTC. Translating it yields CASSYFIYNEQFF. The rearrangement links TRBV6-2 or TRBV6-3 to TRBJ2-1; D remains unclear. Germline CDR1 is MNHEY and CDR2 is SVGEGT. Trimming cost V 1 base and J 3 bases, with 4 bases left between them. The CDR3 totals 13 residues.

This clonotype was seen many times. V and J are TRBV12-3 or TRBV12-4 and TRBJ2-2; possible D gene TRBD2, 5 bases. Trimming took off 6 bases at V and 4 bases at J, with 6 bases between the two ends. The CDR3 is 12 residues long. For the CDR3, the DNA is TGTGCCAGCAGGACTACCACCGGGGAGCTGTTTTTT. Amino acid sequence: CASRTTTGELFF.

This chain joins TRBV12-3 or TRBV12-4 and TRBJ1-1; a possible D gene is TRBD1 (5 bases). Trimming cost V 6 bases and J 1 base, with 9 bases left between them. The CDR3 contains 13 residues. The CDR3 is CASRWGRNTEAFF. DNA of the CDR3: TGTGCCAGCAGATGGGGACGGAACACTGAAGCTTTCTTT.

The table lists this clonotype with a few counts. The chain employs TRBV7-2 and TRBJ2-1; D tentatively fits TRBD1 or TRBD2 (5 bases each). Trimming stripped 1 base from V and 5 bases from J, with 12 bases between. Germline-derived CDR1 and CDR2 are SGHTA and FQGNSA. This CDR3 has 15 amino acids. CDR3 in amino acids: CASSLGFGAHNEQFF. As DNA, the CDR3 is TGTGCCAGCAGCTTAGGATTCGGGGCCCACAATGAGCAGTTCTTC.

The V gene is TRBV4-2, the J gene TRBJ1-2, with TRBD1 matching 8 bases. The CDR3 consists of 17 residues. Trimming took 0 bases from V and 7 from J; bases not matched to a gene: 13. The germline gives CDR1 LGHNA, CDR2 YNFKEQ. The CDR3, as DNA: TGTGCCAGCAGCCAAGAGCGAGGTTCCAGGGGGCTTATTGGCTACACCTTC. This sequence encodes CASSQERGSRGLIGYTF.

The V call is TRBV9, the J call TRBJ2-1; D gene uncertain. Trimming pared 1 base from V and 7 bases from J, leaving 12 bases between. The CDR3 loop spans 14 amino acids. The germline V gene encodes CDR1 SGDLS and CDR2 YYNGEE. The CDR3 is CASSVTPPGNEQFF. In nucleotides, the CDR3 is TGTGCCAGCAGCGTAACCCCCCCTGGTAATGAGCAGTTCTTC.

This clonotype was detected only a few times. The gene calls are TRBV2 and TRBJ2-3, with D unclear. V lost 1 base and J 9 bases, leaving 8 bases between the germline ends. CDR1 and CDR2 (germline): SNHLY, FYNNEI. The CDR3 has 12 residues. The CDR3 DNA sequence: TGTGCCAGCAGTGAAGTGGAGCCGACGCAGTATTTT. It encodes CASSEVEPTQYF. Supplemented by reference TRBV2 and TRBJ2-3, the full variable domain reads EPEVTQTPSHQVTQMGQEVILRCVPISNHLYFYWYRQILGQKVEFLVSFYNNEISEKSEIFDDQFSVERPDGSNFTLKIRSTKLEDSAMYFCASSEVEPTQYFGPGTRLTVL.

CDR3 in DNA: TGTGCCAGCAGTCTACCCAAGGGACAGGGGGACCTATATCCCTTCTATAATTCACCCCTCCACTTT. This gives the protein CASSLPKGQGDLYPFYNSPLHF. This chain uses TRBV25-1 with TRBJ1-6; 11 nucleotides agree with TRBD1. The ends lost 5 bases at V and 3 bases at J; junction bases unmatched: 21. Germline CDR1 and CDR2: MGHDK and SYGVNS. CDR3 length equals 22 residues.